The present TCR beta chain was sequenced within a study of TIL therapy for anti-PD-1-resistant metastatic lung cancer. Across the study: Tumors carried a median about 1.5 non-synonymous mutations per megabase.

This CDR3 is 18 amino acids long. The germline V and J ends were trimmed by 5 bases and 0 bases, with 22 bases remaining between them. CDR1 is SGHVS, CDR2 FNYEAQ, per germline. For this clone: Its antigen remains unknown.

Sequencing used immunoSEQ v3. Libraries were sequenced to 2 million to 2.5 million read pairs (survey) or roughly 4.5-6 million (deep). The method was immunoSEQ multiplex PCR; TCRdb's version includes in-frame clones alone and lacks a portion of them. The sample lists about 52,000 clones, 65% to 80% occurring once. Time point reported: pre-treatment sample, taken before nivolumab and TIL therapy. Findings of the study overall: Infused TIL clonotypes partially replaced the baseline blood repertoire, then decayed over months.

The sequencing here drew on blood, taken at baseline. V gene TRBV7-6 combines with J gene TRBJ1-2, with a weak D call TRBD1 (5 bases). The source is a woman aged 30-79 years with non-small cell lung cancer. The CDR3 spells CASSQSPQGGGPNYGYTF. DNA of the CDR3: TGTGCCAGCAGCCAAAGCCCCCAGGGAGGAGGACCTAACTATGGCTACACCTTC.